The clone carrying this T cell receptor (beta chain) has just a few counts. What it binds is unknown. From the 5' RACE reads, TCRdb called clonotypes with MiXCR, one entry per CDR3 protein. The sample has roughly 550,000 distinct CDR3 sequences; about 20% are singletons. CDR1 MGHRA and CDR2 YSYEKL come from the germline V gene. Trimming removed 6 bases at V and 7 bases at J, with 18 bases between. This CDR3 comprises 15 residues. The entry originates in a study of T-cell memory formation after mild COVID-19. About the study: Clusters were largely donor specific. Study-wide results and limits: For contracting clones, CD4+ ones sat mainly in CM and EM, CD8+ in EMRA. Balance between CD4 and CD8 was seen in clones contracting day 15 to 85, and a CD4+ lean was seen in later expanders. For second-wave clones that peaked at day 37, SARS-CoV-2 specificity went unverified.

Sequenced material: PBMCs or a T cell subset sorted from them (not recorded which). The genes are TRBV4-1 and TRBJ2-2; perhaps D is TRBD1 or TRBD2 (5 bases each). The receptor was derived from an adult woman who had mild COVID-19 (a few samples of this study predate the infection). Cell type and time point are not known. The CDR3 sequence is CASSPREQAGGELFF. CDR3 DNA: TGCGCCAGCAGTCCCCGGGAACAGGCGGGCGGGGAGCTGTTTTTT.